The subject of this entry is one T cell receptor beta chain. The antigen is not known. TCR alpha and TCR beta cDNA libraries with sample barcodes and UMIs came from 5'RACE using constant-segment primers. TCRdb fed the 5' RACE reads into MiXCR, producing one record per CDR3 protein. The sample lists around 390,000 distinct CDR3 sequences, about 17% seen once, with under 25% in the top ten. This entry belongs to a study of T-cell memory formation after mild COVID-19. Study information: Among the donors, TCR clusters were largely specific to each donor.

Findings and caveats of the study: The authors left the SARS-CoV-2 specificity of second-wave clones peaking on day 37 unconfirmed. Among clones contracting day 15 to 85, CD4/CD8 was balanced, whereas later expanders leaned CD4+.

The sequenced material came from PBMCs or a T cell subset sorted from them (not recorded which). The clonotype was recovered from a man aged 18 to 30 who had mild COVID-19 (a few samples of this study predate the infection). Cell type and time point are not known.

The CDR3 bases are TGTGCCAGCAGCTTAGAGCAGGGGAGATCAGCTTTCTTT. Its translation: CASSLEQGRSAFF. J is TRBJ1-1 and V is TRBV7-2, with D possibly TRBD1 on 6 matching bases. V was shortened by 1 base and J by 10 bases, with 13 bases between the two germline ends. The V gene's germline CDR1 is SGHTA and CDR2 FQGNSA. This CDR3 comprises 13 residues. Full variable domain (missing parts from reference TRBV7-2 and TRBJ1-1): GAGVSQSPSNKVTEKGKDVELRCDPISGHTALYWYRQSLGQGLEFLIYFQGNSAPDKSGLPSDRFSAERTGGSVSTLTIQRTQQEDSAVYLCASSLEQGRSAFFGQGTRLTVV.